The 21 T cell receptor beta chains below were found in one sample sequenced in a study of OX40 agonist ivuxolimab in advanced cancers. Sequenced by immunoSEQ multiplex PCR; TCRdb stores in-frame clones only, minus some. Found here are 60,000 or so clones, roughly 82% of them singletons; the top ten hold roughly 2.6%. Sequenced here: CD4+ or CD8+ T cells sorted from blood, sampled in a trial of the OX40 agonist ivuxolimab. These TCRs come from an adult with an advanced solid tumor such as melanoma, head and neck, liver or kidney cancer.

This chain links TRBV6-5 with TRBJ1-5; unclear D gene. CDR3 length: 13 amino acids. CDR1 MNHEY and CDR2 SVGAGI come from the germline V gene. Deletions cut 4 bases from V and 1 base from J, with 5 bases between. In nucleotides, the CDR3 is TGTGCCAGCAGTTTAGTCAGCAATCAGCCCCAGCATTTT. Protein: CASSLVSNQPQHF.

The CDR3 nucleotides read TGTGCCAGCAGTGAAAAGGCAGGCAACAATCAGCCCCAGCATTTT. This gives the protein CASSEKAGNNQPQHF. The V call is TRBV2, the J call TRBJ1-5; D is uncertain. This CDR3 has 15 residues. CDR1 is SNHLY, CDR2 FYNNEI, per germline. The germline V and J ends were trimmed by 2 bases and 3 bases, with 11 bases remaining between them.

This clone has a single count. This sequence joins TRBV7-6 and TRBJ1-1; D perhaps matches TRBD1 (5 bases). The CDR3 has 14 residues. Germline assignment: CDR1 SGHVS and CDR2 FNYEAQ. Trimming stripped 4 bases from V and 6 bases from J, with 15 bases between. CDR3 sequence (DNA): TGTGCCAGCAGCTCAAATGTCGGGACGGCTGAAGCTTTCTTT. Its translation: CASSSNVGTAEAFF.

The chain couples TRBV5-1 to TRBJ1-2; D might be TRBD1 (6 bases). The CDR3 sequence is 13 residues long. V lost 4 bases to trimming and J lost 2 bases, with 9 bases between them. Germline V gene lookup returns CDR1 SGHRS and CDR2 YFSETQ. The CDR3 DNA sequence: TGCGCCAGCAGCCCTGGACAGAACTATGGCTACACCTTC. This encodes CASSPGQNYGYTF.

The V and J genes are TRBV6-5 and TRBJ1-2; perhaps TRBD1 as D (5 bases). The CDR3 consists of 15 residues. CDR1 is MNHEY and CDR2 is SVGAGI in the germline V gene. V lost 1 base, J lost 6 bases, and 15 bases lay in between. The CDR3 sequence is CASSYLQVNPHGYTF. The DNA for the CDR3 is TGTGCCAGCAGTTACTTACAGGTCAATCCCCATGGCTACACCTTC.

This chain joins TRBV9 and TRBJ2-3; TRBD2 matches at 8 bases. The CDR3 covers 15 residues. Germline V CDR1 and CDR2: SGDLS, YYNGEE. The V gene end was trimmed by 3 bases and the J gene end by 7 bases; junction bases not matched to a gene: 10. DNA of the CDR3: TGTGCCAGCAGCGAATCGGGACTAGGCCCCCATACGCAGTATTTT. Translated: CASSESGLGPHTQYF. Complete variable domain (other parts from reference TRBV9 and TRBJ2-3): DSGVTQTPKHLITATGQRVTLRCSPRSGDLSVYWYQQSLDQGLQFLIQYYNGEERAKGNILERFSAQQFPDLHSELNLSSLELGDSALYFCASSESGLGPHTQYFGPGTRLTVL.

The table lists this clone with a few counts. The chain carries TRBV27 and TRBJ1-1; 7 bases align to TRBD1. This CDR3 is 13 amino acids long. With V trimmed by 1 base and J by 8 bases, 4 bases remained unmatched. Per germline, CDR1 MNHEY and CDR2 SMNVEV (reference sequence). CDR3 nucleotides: TGTGCCAGCAGTTTATACCGACAGGGAGAAGCTTTCTTT. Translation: CASSLYRQGEAFF.

CDR3 in amino acids: CASSQDSGNPYEQYF. The DNA of the CDR3 is TGCGCCAGCAGCCAAGATTCGGGGAATCCCTACGAGCAGTACTTC. The chain combines TRBV4-3 with TRBJ2-7, with D perhaps matching TRBD2 (5 bases). Germline V CDR1 and CDR2: LGHNA, YSLEER. V dropped 0 bases and J dropped 2 bases, with 11 bases sitting between them. CDR3 length: 15 amino acids.

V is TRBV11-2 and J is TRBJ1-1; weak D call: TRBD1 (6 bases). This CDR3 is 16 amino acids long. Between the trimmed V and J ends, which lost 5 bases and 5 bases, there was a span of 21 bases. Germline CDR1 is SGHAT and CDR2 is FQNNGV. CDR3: CASSEQGGSRGTEAFF. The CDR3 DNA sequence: TGTGCCAGCAGCGAACAGGGTGGGTCCCGGGGAACTGAAGCTTTCTTT.

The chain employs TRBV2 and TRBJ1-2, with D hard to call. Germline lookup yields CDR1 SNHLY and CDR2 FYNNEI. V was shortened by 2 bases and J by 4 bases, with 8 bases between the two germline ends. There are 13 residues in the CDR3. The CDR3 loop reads CASSELTRYGYTF. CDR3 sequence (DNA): TGTGCCAGCAGTGAACTGACGCGCTATGGCTACACCTTC.

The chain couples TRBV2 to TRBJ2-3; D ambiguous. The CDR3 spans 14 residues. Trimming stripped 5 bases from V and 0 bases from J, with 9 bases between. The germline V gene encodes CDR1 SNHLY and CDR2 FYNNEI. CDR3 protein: CASSYGRSTDTQYF. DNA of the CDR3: TGTGCCAGCAGTTACGGAAGAAGCACAGATACGCAGTATTTT.

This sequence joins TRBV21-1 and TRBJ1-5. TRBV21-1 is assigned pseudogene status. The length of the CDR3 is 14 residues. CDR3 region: CASSPRRLNQPQHF. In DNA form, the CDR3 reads TGTGCCAGCAGCCCACGGCGGCTCAATCAGCCCCAGCATTTT.

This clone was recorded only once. CDR3 in DNA: TGTGCCAGCAGGAGACAGGGGGATAACTATGGCTACACCTTC. Translated, it gives CASRRQGDNYGYTF. The chain links TRBV6-1 to TRBJ1-2; TRBD1 matches 9 bases. The trim removed 6 bases at V and 1 base at J, leaving 3 bases unmatched. The CDR3 runs to 14 residues. Germline values: CDR1 MNHNS, CDR2 SASEGT.

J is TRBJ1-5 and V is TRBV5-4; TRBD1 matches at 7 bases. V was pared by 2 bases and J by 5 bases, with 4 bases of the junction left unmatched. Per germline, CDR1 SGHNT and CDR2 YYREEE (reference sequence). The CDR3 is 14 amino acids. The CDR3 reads CASSFSGQDQPQHF. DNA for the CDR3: TGTGCCAGCAGCTTTAGTGGACAGGATCAGCCCCAGCATTTT.

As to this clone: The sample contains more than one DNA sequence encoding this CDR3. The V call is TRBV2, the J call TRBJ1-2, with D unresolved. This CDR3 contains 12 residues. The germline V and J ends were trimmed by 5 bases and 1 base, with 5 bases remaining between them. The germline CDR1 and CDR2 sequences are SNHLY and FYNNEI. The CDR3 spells CASSRDNYGYTF. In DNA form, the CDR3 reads TGTGCCAGCAGTCGAGATAACTATGGCTACACCTTC.

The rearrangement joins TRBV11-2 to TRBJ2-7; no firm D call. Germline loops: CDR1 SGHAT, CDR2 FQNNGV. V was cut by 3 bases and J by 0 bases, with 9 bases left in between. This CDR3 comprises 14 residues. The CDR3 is CASSLVLASYEQYF. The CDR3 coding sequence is TGTGCCAGCAGCTTGGTCCTCGCCTCCTACGAGCAGTACTTC.

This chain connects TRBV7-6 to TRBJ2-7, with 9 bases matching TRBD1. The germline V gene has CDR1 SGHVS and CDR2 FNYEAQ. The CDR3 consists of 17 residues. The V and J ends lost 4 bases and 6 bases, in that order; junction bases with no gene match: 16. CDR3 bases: TGTGCCAGCAGCTCCCAACCCCCGACAGGGGGATACGTCGAGCAGTACTTC. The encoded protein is CASSSQPPTGGYVEQYF.

The CDR3 coding sequence is TGTGCCAGTAGTATAGAAGGGAAAGATACGCAGTATTTT. This encodes CASSIEGKDTQYF. This chain uses TRBV19 with TRBJ2-3; no firm D call. The CDR3 spans 13 residues. V lost 0 bases and J lost 5, with 6 bases in between. Germline V lookup: CDR1 LNHDA, CDR2 SQIVND (reference sequence).

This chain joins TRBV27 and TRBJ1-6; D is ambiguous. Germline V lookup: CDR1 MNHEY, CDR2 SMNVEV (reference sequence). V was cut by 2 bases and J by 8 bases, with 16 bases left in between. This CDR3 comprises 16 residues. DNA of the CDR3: TGTGCCAGCAGTTTAGTTCGTGCCGGAACCTATTCACCCCTCCACTTT. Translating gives CASSLVRAGTYSPLHF.

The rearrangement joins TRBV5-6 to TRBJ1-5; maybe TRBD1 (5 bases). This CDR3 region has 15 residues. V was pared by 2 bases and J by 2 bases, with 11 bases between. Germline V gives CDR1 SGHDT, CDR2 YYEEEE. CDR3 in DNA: TGTGCCAGCAGCTTATACGGAGGGGGCAATCAGCCCCAGCATTTT. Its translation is CASSLYGGGNQPQHF.

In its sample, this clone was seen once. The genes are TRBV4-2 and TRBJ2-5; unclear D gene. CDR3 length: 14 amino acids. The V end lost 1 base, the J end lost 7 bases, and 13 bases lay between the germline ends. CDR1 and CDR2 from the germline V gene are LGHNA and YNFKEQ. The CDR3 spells CASSQVGSSRTQYF. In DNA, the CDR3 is TGTGCCAGCAGCCAAGTAGGTAGCTCGAGGACCCAGTACTTC.